Shown below are 26 T cell receptor beta chains from a single sample sequenced in a study of CD8 T cells in Susac syndrome. Random hexamers were used to reverse transcribe the RNA input (about 0.5 to 1 ug). TCRdb redid the calling of the immunoSEQ multiplex PCR reads with MiXCR, one entry per CDR3 protein. The sample carries roughly 200,000 distinct CDR3 sequences, around 93% recorded once. The specimen sequenced was CD4+ T cells from PBMCs. The receptors come from a human donor with multiple sclerosis.

V and J are TRBV12-3 or TRBV12-4 and TRBJ2-7; D is possibly TRBD1 or TRBD2 (5 bases each). The V end was cut by 8 bases, the J end by 2 bases, with 16 bases between. This CDR3 region has 14 residues. The CDR3 protein is CASGTGKGAYEQYV. The CDR3 nucleotides are TGTGCCAGCGGGACGGGCAAAGGGGCCTACGAGCAGTACGTC.

With respect to this clonotype: The DNA is omitted, as the CDR3 cannot be located on it reliably, and the CDR3 follows TCRdb's listing. This sequence joins TRBV6-2 or TRBV6-3 and TRBJ2-5; TRBD2 was called by the table and not checked on the DNA. A total of 23 residues make up the CDR3, ends included. CDR1 is MNHEY and CDR2 is SVGEGT in the germline V gene. This chain's CDR3 is CASSYSVPAVTGGALPYQETQYF.

J is TRBJ1-6 and V is TRBV6-5; D uncertain. The CDR3 consists of 14 residues. CDR1 is MNHEY, CDR2 SVGAGI, per germline. The CDR3, as DNA: TGTGCGGCAGGAGGGCCATCCTATAATTCACCCCTCCACTTT. Its protein product is CAAGGPSYNSPLHF.

The V call is TRBV7-3, the J call TRBJ2-3, with D hard to call. V was clipped by 5 bases and J by 1 base, with 4 bases between them. From germline, CDR1 is SGHTA and CDR2 FQGTGA. The CDR3 totals 12 residues. The CDR3 sequence: CASSIGTDTQYF. Here the CDR3 DNA reads TGTGCCAGCAGCATAGGCACAGATACGCAGTATTTT.

The rearrangement uses TRBV9 and TRBJ2-7; D perhaps matches TRBD1 (5 bases). V was pared by 4 bases and J by 2 bases, with 22 bases between. The germline V gene encodes CDR1 SGDLS and CDR2 YYNGEE. The CDR3 has 17 residues. CDR3 sequence reads: CASSPGSTTVLAYEQYF. CDR3 nucleotides: TGTGCCAGCAGCCCCGGCTCTACGACAGTTCTAGCCTACGAGCAGTACTTC.

The chain uses TRBV25-1 and TRBJ1-1, with 7 bases aligning to TRBD1. The CDR3 totals 12 residues. With 2 bases clipped from V and 6 bases from J, the junction kept 0 bases outside the gene matches. Germline V lookup: CDR1 MGHDK, CDR2 SYGVNS. CDR3 loop: CASSEGTAEAFF. CDR3 coding DNA: TGTGCCAGCAGTGAAGGGACAGCTGAAGCTTTCTTT.

V usage is TRBV3-1 and J usage is TRBJ1-1; TRBD1 matches at 8 bases. CDR1 LGHDT and CDR2 YNNKEL come from the germline V gene (reference sequence). The junction had 4 bases not matched to a gene; V was cut back by 1 base and J by 0 bases. This CDR3 has 16 amino acids. The CDR3 loop reads CASSQGGQGMNTEAFF. The CDR3 region has the DNA TGTGCCAGCAGCCAAGGAGGACAGGGAATGAACACTGAAGCTTTCTTT.

The chain uses TRBV20-1 and TRBJ1-5; the D is unclear. CDR1 is DFQATT, CDR2 SNEGSKA, per germline (reference sequence). Trimming removed 6 bases at V and 0 bases at J, with 9 bases between. This CDR3 has 13 residues. The CDR3 bases are TGCAGTGCGGTCCAGCTTAGCAATCAGCCCCAGCATTTT. Translated, it gives CSAVQLSNQPQHF.

This chain joins TRBV20-1 and TRBJ2-3, with D possibly TRBD1 on 5 matching bases. The CDR3 runs 12 residues. The ends were cut back, 7 bases at V and 3 bases at J, with 11 bases in the middle. Germline V gene lookup returns CDR1 DFQATT and CDR2 SNEGSKA (reference sequence). The chain's CDR3 is CSVQEKTDTQYF. CDR3 nucleotide sequence: TGCAGTGTACAGGAGAAAACAGATACGCAGTATTTT.

V and J are TRBV3-1 and TRBJ1-5; the match to TRBD1 covers 11 bases. J gave up 7 bases and V 1 base, and 0 bases lay outside the gene matches. Germline V CDR1 and CDR2: LGHDT, YNNKEL (reference sequence). CDR3 length: 14 residues. CDR3 DNA sequence: TGTGCCAGCAGCCAAGGGACAGGGGGCCAGCCCCAGCATTTT. This sequence encodes CASSQGTGGQPQHF.

This clonotype was seen only once. The chain is built from TRBV18 and TRBJ2-7; 8 positions match TRBD2. With V trimmed by 5 bases and J by 2 bases, 8 bases remained unmatched. The CDR3 runs 15 residues. From germline, CDR1 is KGHSH and CDR2 LQKENI. As DNA, the CDR3 is TGTGCCAGCTCATCCTCGGGGGGGGCTACCTACGAGCAGTACTTC. Residues: CASSSSGGATYEQYF.

Only one count was recorded for this clonotype. The gene calls are TRBV24-1 and TRBJ2-1; 7 bases are shared with TRBD2. Germline lookup yields CDR1 KGHDR and CDR2 SFDVKD. The CDR3 runs 14 residues. After removal of 5 bases from V and 4 bases from J, the junction contained 4 bases not matched to a gene. CDR3 region: CATSVGGVYNEQFF. The CDR3 coding sequence is TGTGCCACCAGTGTTGGGGGGGTTTACAATGAGCAGTTCTTC.

V usage is TRBV20-1 and J usage is TRBJ2-1; a weak D match, TRBD1 (5 bases). Between the trimmed V and J ends, which lost 1 base and 9 bases, there was a span of 13 bases. The CDR3 is 13 amino acids. From germline, CDR1 is DFQATT and CDR2 SNEGSKA (reference sequence). CDR3 coding DNA: TGCAGTGCTAGAGGGGGCAGGGTCGGTGAGCAGTTCTTC. Amino acid sequence: CSARGGRVGEQFF.

The CDR3, as DNA: TGCAGTGCTCAATCGTATTTAGCGGGGAATAAAGAGACCCAGTACTTC. This encodes CSAQSYLAGNKETQYF. J is TRBJ2-5 and V is TRBV20-1, with TRBD2 matching 8 bases. Germline assignment: CDR1 DFQATT and CDR2 SNEGSKA (reference sequence). The V segment lost 5 bases and the J segment 3 bases; nucleotides outside the gene matches: 14. This CDR3 has 16 residues.

V and J are TRBV5-4 and TRBJ2-3, with a weak D call TRBD2 (5 bases). CDR1 and CDR2 from the germline V gene are SGHNT and YYREEE (reference sequence). The CDR3 contains 15 residues. Between the trimmed V and J ends, which lost 0 bases and 0 bases, there was a span of 8 bases. In DNA, the CDR3 is TGTGCCAGCAGCTTGGATCCGGGGAGCACAGATACGCAGTATTTT. Amino acids: CASSLDPGSTDTQYF.

The chain recombines TRBV12-5 with TRBJ2-5; D might be TRBD1 (5 bases). The germline V gene has CDR1 LGHNT and CDR2 FRNRAP. The germline V and J ends were trimmed by 0 bases and 7 bases, with 12 bases remaining between them. This CDR3 region has 14 residues. The CDR3 is CASGLVHRPATQYF. CDR3 sequence (DNA): TGTGCTAGTGGTTTGGTACACAGGCCGGCGACCCAGTACTTC.

CDR3 sequence reads: CASSLISGPSGGYTF. The CDR3 DNA is TGTGCCAGCAGCTTGATTTCTGGACCCTCTGGGGGCTACACCTTC. This sequence joins TRBV5-6 and TRBJ1-2; no reliable D call. CDR3 length: 15 residues. V was clipped by 1 base and J by 8 bases, with 18 bases between them. Germline lookup yields CDR1 SGHDT and CDR2 YYEEEE.

The J gene is TRBJ2-1, the V gene TRBV5-8; tentative D call: TRBD1 (5 bases). V was pared by 1 base and J by 4 bases, with 6 bases between. CDR3 size: 13 residues. Germline V gives CDR1 SGHTS, CDR2 YDEGEE. The CDR3, as DNA: TGTGCCAGCAGCTTGTACAGGTACAATGAGCAGTTCTTC. Translation gives CASSLYRYNEQFF.

Only one count was recorded for this clonotype. The chain recombines TRBV20-1 with TRBJ2-3, with 12 bases identical to TRBD2. After removal of 6 bases from V and 7 bases from J, the junction contained 17 bases not matched to a gene. Germline lookup yields CDR1 DFQATT and CDR2 SNEGSKA (reference sequence). This CDR3 spans 17 amino acids. The CDR3 nucleotides are TGCAGTGCCCTAGGAGATCAAACTAGCGGGGGGAGGAATACGCAGTATTTT. Amino acid sequence: CSALGDQTSGGRNTQYF.

The chain carries TRBV29-1 and TRBJ1-1; 8 bases line up with TRBD1. CDR3 length equals 13 residues. V shed 3 bases, J shed 8 bases, and the junction held 8 bases outside the gene matches. Germline lookup yields CDR1 SQVTM and CDR2 ANQGSEA. In DNA form, the CDR3 reads TGCAGCGTTGAGGGGACAGGAGCCGGCGAAGCTTTCTTT. Its translation: CSVEGTGAGEAFF.

V gene TRBV3-1 combines with J gene TRBJ2-1; possibly TRBD1 for D (6 bases). The germline gives CDR1 LGHDT, CDR2 YNNKEL (reference sequence). With 6 bases removed from V and 7 bases from J, the gap between germline ends came to 13 bases. CDR3 length: 13 amino acids. The CDR3 region has the DNA TGTGCCAGCAGTAGGGGGAGCCCAAATGAGCAGTTCTTC. As protein: CASSRGSPNEQFF.

The chain carries TRBV16 and TRBJ2-1, with a tentative D call TRBD1 (6 bases). Deletions cut 4 bases from V and 14 bases from J, with 18 bases between. The CDR3 runs 13 residues. Germline V lookup: CDR1 KGHSY, CDR2 FQNENV. The CDR3 sequence is CASSPRQAKGEFF. The DNA of the CDR3 is TGTGCCAGCAGCCCCCGACAGGCCAAGGGAGAGTTCTTC.

This chain uses TRBV11-1 with TRBJ2-2, with a tentative D call TRBD1 (5 bases). The CDR3 has 14 residues. The germline V gene has CDR1 SGHAT and CDR2 FQDESV (reference sequence). V was pared by 5 bases and J by 5 bases, with 12 bases between. The CDR3 reads CASSPDRLTGELFF. CDR3 in DNA: TGTGCCAGCAGCCCAGACAGACTGACCGGGGAGCTGTTTTTT.

V usage is TRBV30 and J usage is TRBJ1-2; maybe TRBD1 (5 bases). The germline V gene has CDR1 GTSNPN and CDR2 SVGIG (reference sequence). Trimming pared 0 bases from V and 8 bases from J, leaving 13 bases between. The CDR3 spans 13 residues. The DNA of the CDR3 is TGTGCCTGGAGTGTAGGCCAGGGAGACGGCTACACCTTC. It specifies CAWSVGQGDGYTF.

V gene TRBV20-1 combines with J gene TRBJ2-7; no firm D call. Trimming left V 2 bases short and J 2 bases short, with 10 bases between. The germline V gene has CDR1 DFQATT and CDR2 SNEGSKA (reference sequence). This CDR3 comprises 13 residues. In DNA, the CDR3 is TGCAGTGCTAGACGCACGGATACCTACGAGCAGTACTTC. It translates to CSARRTDTYEQYF.

The CDR3 region has the DNA TGCGCCAGCAGCTTGGAAGTCAATGAGCAGTTCTTC. The encoded protein is CASSLEVNEQFF. The chain is built from TRBV5-1 and TRBJ2-1; unclear D gene. Germline V gene sequence: CDR1 SGHRS, CDR2 YFSETQ. The CDR3 extends over 12 amino acids. Trimming pared 0 bases from V and 6 bases from J, leaving 4 bases between.